The 13 T cell receptor beta chains below all came from one sample that was sequenced in a study of cytomegalovirus exposure and HLA in healthy donors. The PCR was carried out with 60 Vbeta primers and 13 Jbeta primers. Sequenced by immunoSEQ multiplex PCR; TCRdb stores in-frame clones only, minus some. This table holds roughly 150,000 clones, just over 70% found once. The sequencing sample was made of PBMCs. Receptors originate from a woman younger than 45 in good health and CMV-seronegative.

The chain joins TRBV5-8 to TRBJ2-5; TRBD2 matches at 15 bases. The CDR3 loop spans 18 amino acids. The ends lost 4 bases at V and 1 base at J; junction bases unmatched: 8. Germline V gene data show CDR1 as SGHTS and CDR2 as YDEGEE. CDR3 sequence: CASSVGLAGGTIQETQYF. The CDR3 region has the DNA TGTGCCAGCAGCGTGGGACTAGCGGGGGGAACCATCCAAGAGACCCAGTACTTC.

The chain is built from TRBV15 and TRBJ1-2; perhaps TRBD1 as D (6 bases). From germline, CDR1 is LNHNV and CDR2 YYDKDF (reference sequence). Trimming removed 2 bases at V and 6 bases at J, with 13 bases between. The CDR3 sequence is 14 residues long. In DNA, the CDR3 is TGTGCCACCAGCAGACCAGGACAGTCTGATGGCTACACCTTC. This codes for CATSRPGQSDGYTF.

The chain uses TRBV6-6 and TRBJ2-3; D unresolved. V lost 4 bases and J 0 bases, leaving 11 bases between the germline ends. The V gene's germline CDR1 is MNHNY and CDR2 SVGAGI (reference sequence). The CDR3 length is 15 residues. CDR3 region: CASSFPMRSTDTQYF. As DNA, the CDR3 is TGTGCCAGCAGTTTCCCCATGAGGAGCACAGATACGCAGTATTTT.

The chain joins TRBV7-9 to TRBJ2-5, with a tentative D call TRBD2 (6 bases). Germline-derived CDR1 and CDR2 are SEHNR and FQNEAQ (reference sequence). The CDR3 has 15 residues. V shed 5 bases and J shed 4 bases, with 17 bases lying between them. This chain's CDR3 is CASSLDRGMTETQYF. CDR3 sequence (DNA): TGTGCCAGCAGCCTCGATCGGGGGATGACAGAGACCCAGTACTTC.

This clone was seen a few times. V usage is TRBV5-5 and J usage is TRBJ2-7, with TRBD1 matching over 8 bases. CDR1 is SGHKS, CDR2 YYEKEE, per germline (reference sequence). V lost 0 bases and J lost 6; bases outside the gene matches: 5. The CDR3 has 14 amino acids. In DNA, the CDR3 is TGTGCCAGCAGCTTGGTTCCAGGGGGCGCCGAGCAGTACTTC. Its translation is CASSLVPGGAEQYF.

The J gene is TRBJ2-2, the V gene TRBV28, with D unresolved. Germline CDR1 is MDHEN and CDR2 is SYDVKM. V was shortened by 3 bases and J by 4 bases, with 12 bases between the two germline ends. This CDR3 spans 15 amino acids. This CDR3 is CASSLPVVVTGELFF. In nucleotides, the CDR3 is TGTGCCAGCAGTTTGCCAGTGGTTGTCACCGGGGAGCTGTTTTTT.

This chain connects TRBV27 to TRBJ1-5; TRBD1 might be the D (6 bases). V was cut by 5 bases and J by 0 bases, with 20 bases left in between. CDR3 length equals 18 residues. Germline assignment: CDR1 MNHEY and CDR2 SMNVEV (reference sequence). CDR3 nucleotides: TGTGCCAGCAGTCCACTCGGACAGTACCAATATAGCAATCAGCCCCAGCATTTT. This gives the protein CASSPLGQYQYSNQPQHF.

This clone appeared once. This chain uses TRBV5-4 with TRBJ2-7; D may be TRBD1 (5 bases). Germline CDR1 and CDR2: SGHNT and YYREEE (reference sequence). V was clipped by 4 bases and J by 3 bases, with 20 bases between them. The CDR3 contains 16 residues. This CDR3 reads CASSGIGWGGFYEQYF. The CDR3 DNA sequence: TGTGCCAGCAGCGGTATAGGGTGGGGCGGATTCTACGAGCAGTACTTC.

This clone was seen once. V and J are TRBV2 and TRBJ2-1; TRBD2 matches 13 bases. The V segment lost 9 bases and the J segment 8 bases; nucleotides outside the gene matches: 25. CDR1 SNHLY and CDR2 FYNNEI come from the germline V gene. This CDR3 region has 20 residues. CDR3 protein: CARGESDSLLAGGVRYEQFF. For the CDR3, the DNA is TGTGCCAGGGGGGAATCCGATTCTTTACTAGCGGGAGGGGTTCGCTATGAGCAGTTCTTC. The full variable domain, its missing parts supplied by reference TRBV2 and TRBJ2-1, is EPEVTQTPSHQVTQMGQEVILRCVPISNHLYFYWYRQILGQKVEFLVSFYNNEISEKSEIFDDQFSVERPDGSNFTLKIRSTKLEDSAMYFCARGESDSLLAGGVRYEQFFGPGTRLTVL.

The J gene is TRBJ1-4, the V gene TRBV19; 8 bases match TRBD1. There are 15 residues in the CDR3. The V segment lost 9 bases and the J segment 7 bases; nucleotides outside the gene matches: 13. Germline loops: CDR1 LNHDA, CDR2 SQIVND (reference sequence). CDR3 nucleotides: TGTGCCAGCACTATTCCGGGACAGGCTCGTGAAAAACTGTTTTTT. This encodes CASTIPGQAREKLFF.

This chain links TRBV18 with TRBJ1-2; D might be TRBD1 (6 bases). This CDR3 comprises 15 residues. CDR1 and CDR2 from the germline V gene are KGHSH and LQKENI. Trimming removed 6 bases at V and 8 bases at J, with 22 bases between. Written as DNA, the CDR3 is TGTGCCAGCTCCCCAAGGAGAGGGGGTGAAAAAGGCTACACCTTC. The encoded protein is CASSPRRGGEKGYTF.

V is TRBV10-3 and J is TRBJ2-5; the D gene is possibly TRBD1 (6 bases). Matching the DNA end better, TRBJ2-7 makes the J call doubtful. Germline V gene lookup returns CDR1 ENHRY and CDR2 SYGVKD. The CDR3 contains 14 residues. The CDR3 DNA is TGTGCCATCAGTGAACAGAGGGGGTCCTACGAGCAGTACTTC. This codes for CAISEQRGSYEQYF.

The chain is built from TRBV9 and TRBJ2-1, with D perhaps matching TRBD2 (5 bases). Trimming took 2 bases from V and 0 from J, leaving 9 bases between them. Germline V gene data show CDR1 as SGDLS and CDR2 as YYNGEE. The length of the CDR3 is 15 residues. In DNA form, the CDR3 reads TGTGCCAGCAGCGTTGACGGGAACTCCTACAATGAGCAGTTCTTC. Translation: CASSVDGNSYNEQFF.